The entry below describes one T cell receptor (beta chain). Antigen: not known. This sample is drawn from a study of T cell responses to AZD1222 COVID-19 vaccine. Study findings and constraints: With two AZD1222 doses given, Spike-specific TCR breadth and depth both rose. Clonal diversity may have been underestimated, and the donors were mostly white British, with more females than males. Spike-wide coverage was observed for vaccine-associated CD4 TCRs, with dominant responses at 160-218 and 743-854. All repertoire sampling was performed exclusively after the peak T cell response.

The repertoire was sequenced with immunoSEQ multiplex PCR; TCRdb's copy has only in-frame clones and lacks some. The sample has about 140,000 clones, almost 95% seen once; the top ten hold around 3.5%. The germline V gene encodes CDR1 SGHRS and CDR2 YFSETQ. The V segment lost 0 bases and the J segment 0 bases; nucleotides outside the gene matches: 5. CDR3 size: 17 residues. The chain links TRBV5-1 to TRBJ1-3, with TRBD1 matching over 8 bases. The sample in question was peripheral blood, obtained 28 days after the second AZD1222 dose. This receptor was obtained from an adult who received the AZD1222 COVID-19 vaccine. The DNA for the CDR3 is TGCGCCAGCAGCTTGGGGACAGGGATTTCCTCTGGAAACACCATATATTTT. This sequence encodes CASSLGTGISSGNTIYF.